The rows below give T cell receptor beta chains drawn from one sample of a study of blood T cell repertoires in COVID-19. Profiling relied on immunoSEQ multiplex PCR, and the TCRdb table lists in-frame clones only, not all of them. Of approximately 260,000 clones in the sample, around 87% were seen once. The source material was peripheral blood. Receptors were obtained from a man aged 18-30 years with active or convalescent COVID-19. CDR3s include the opening cysteine and the closing phenylalanine or tryptophan. The D gene is left open where the match is weak. Clone size, where shown, is once, few, many, or a class for clones that have expanded.

clone_size j_call v_call d_call cdr3_nt cdr3_aa
- TRBJ2-5 TRBV28 - TGTGCCGGGGGCTCAGAGCCCCAAGAGACCCAGTACTTC CAGGSEPQETQYF
- TRBJ1-4 TRBV6-5 - TGTGCCAGCACCATGAACGGGGGGGTTGGGGAAAAACTGTTTTTT CASTMNGGVGEKLFF
- TRBJ1-1 TRBV3-1/TRBV3-2 TRBD1 TGTGCCAGCAGCCAAGAGGACAGGGAGCCTGAAGCTTTCTTT CASSQEDREPEAFF
- TRBJ2-3 TRBV20-1 - TGCAGTGCTAGTCCTCAGGTGACGAGCACAGATACGCAGTATTTT CSASPQVTSTDTQYF
- TRBJ2-1 TRBV9 - TGTGCCAGCAGCGTAGGAGATATTGAGCAGTTCTTC CASSVGDIEQFF
once TRBJ2-7 TRBV7-6 TRBD2 TGTGCCAGCAGCTTAGCGAGTCGTCTAGCGGGGGCCTACGAGCAGTACTTC CASSLASRLAGAYEQYF
few TRBJ1-6 TRBV7-3 TRBD1 TGTGCCAGCAGCCCGACAGGGGGCGGCGCACCCCTCCACTTT CASSPTGGGAPLHF
- TRBJ2-5 TRBV11-2 TRBD2 TGTGCCAGCAGCTGGACTAGCGGGATAGGGGAGACCCAGTACTTC CASSWTSGIGETQYF
few TRBJ1-2 TRBV6-5 - TGTGCCAGCATCTCACCCCAGATAACGGGTGGCTACACCTTC CASISPQITGGYTF
- TRBJ1-2 TRBV19 - TGTGCCAGTAGTCCCCAAGAGGGCAGGTTTTATGGCTACACCTTC CASSPQEGRFYGYTF
- TRBJ2-1 TRBV4-1 TRBD2 TGCGCCAGCAGCCCACTCGCCGGGACTAACAATGAGCAGTTCTTC CASSPLAGTNNEQFF
- TRBJ1-2 TRBV14 TRBD1 TGTGCCAGCGGACAGGGAGGCCCCTATGGCTACACCTTC CASGQGGPYGYTF
- TRBJ1-1 TRBV18 - TGTGCCAGCTCATTCCAAAGCGGCCTTAGCACTGAAGCTTTCTTT CASSFQSGLSTEAFF
- TRBJ1-2 TRBV4-1 TRBD1 TGCGCCAGCAGCCAAGATAAGGGACAGGTGCCCACAAGGGGCTACACCTTC CASSQDKGQVPTRGYTF
- TRBJ2-7 TRBV19 TRBD1 TGTGCCAGTAGTATAGGAGGGGGCCTCTACGAGCAGTACTTC CASSIGGGLYEQYF
- TRBJ2-7 TRBV7-6 TRBD2 TGTGCCAGCAGCTTAGATCTAGCGGGAAGGTCTGGCGAGCAGTACTTC CASSLDLAGRSGEQYF
- TRBJ2-7 TRBV5-1 - TGCGCCAGCAGCTCGACCCGCTGGGCCGAGCAGTACTTC CASSSTRWAEQYF
- TRBJ1-2 TRBV3-1/TRBV3-2 - TGTGCCAGCAGCCTTTCAGGGGTGAATTATGGCTACACCTTC CASSLSGVNYGYTF
- TRBJ2-1 TRBV6-5 TRBD1 TGTGCCAGCAGGGACAGGGGGAACAATGAGCAGTTCTTC CASRDRGNNEQFF
- TRBJ2-3 TRBV18 - TGTGCCAGCTCACCTAACCCCGGTGGAGATACGCAGTATTTT CASSPNPGGDTQYF
- TRBJ1-5 TRBV6-5 TRBD1 TGTGCCAGCCGGGACAGAGATCAGCCCCAGCATTTT CASRDRDQPQHF
- TRBJ1-5 TRBV12-3/TRBV12-4 - TGTGCCAGCAGTTTTGGCGGGGCAGGGCCCCAGCATTTT CASSFGGAGPQHF
once TRBJ2-7 TRBV12-5 - TGTGCTAGTGGTCAACATAAGAACGAGCAGTACTTC CASGQHKNEQYF
- TRBJ2-5 TRBV5-6 - TGTGCCAGCAGCTTGGGACGAGAGCGCAGAGAGACCCAGTACTTC CASSLGRERRETQYF
- TRBJ1-3 TRBV29-1 - TGCAGCGTCAGGGAAGGGAGGGGAAACACCATATATTTT CSVREGRGNTIYF
- TRBJ2-1 TRBV24-1 - TGTGCCACCAGTGATCGTGACACCAATGAGCAGTTCTTC CATSDRDTNEQFF
- TRBJ2-1 TRBV28 TRBD1 TGTGCCAGCAGCCAGATAAAACAGGGGAATGAGCAGTTCTTC CASSQIKQGNEQFF
- TRBJ2-2 TRBV6-1 TRBD1 TGTGCCAGCAGTGACCGACAGGGGCACGGGGAGCTGTTTTTT CASSDRQGHGELFF
- TRBJ2-7 TRBV6-5 - TGTGCCAGCGCCGAAACAGGGAGTTCCTACGAGCAGTACTTC CASAETGSSYEQYF
- TRBJ1-4 TRBV5-1 - TGCGCCAGCAGCCACCCGGGTTCTAATGAAAAACTGTTTTTT CASSHPGSNEKLFF
- TRBJ2-7 TRBV2 - TGTGCCAGCAGTCCACAGGGCACCAGCTCCTACGAGCAGTACTTC CASSPQGTSSYEQYF
- TRBJ2-1 TRBV29-1 - TGCAGCGTTGATAGCTACAATGAGCAGTTCTTC CSVDSYNEQFF
- TRBJ2-1 TRBV14 TRBD2 TGTGCCAGCAGCCAAACTCCGGGACTAGCGGAGAACAATGAGCAGTTCTTC CASSQTPGLAENNEQFF
- TRBJ1-2 TRBV14 - TGTGCCAGCAGCCAAGCCGGGGGGCCCGGATCCTATGGCTACACCTTC CASSQAGGPGSYGYTF
- TRBJ2-3 TRBV5-1 TRBD2 TGCGCCAGCAGCTTGGCCTCGGAGACTAGCCGCACAGATACGCAGTATTTT CASSLASETSRTDTQYF
- TRBJ1-1 TRBV4-1 - TGCGCCAGCAGCCAAGTGGTCAGGGAGGTGGCTTTCTTT CASSQVVREVAFF
- TRBJ2-7 TRBV19 TRBD1 TGTGCCAGCGGGACAGCCTACGAGCAGTACTTC CASGTAYEQYF
- TRBJ1-1 TRBV7-2 - TGTGCCAGCAGCTTAGTTGTCCGGAGAAACACTGAAGCTTTCTTT CASSLVVRRNTEAFF
- TRBJ1-1 TRBV30 - TGTGCCTGGAGTGTGCGGGGGGCGACAGCTTTCTTT CAWSVRGATAFF
- TRBJ1-3 TRBV19 - TGTGCCAGTACACAGGGAGGAAACACCATATATTTT CASTQGGNTIYF
- TRBJ2-2 TRBV24-1 - TGTGCCACCAGTGATTTCTCCGGCAGGGTTAACACCGGGGAGCTGTTTTTT CATSDFSGRVNTGELFF
- TRBJ1-2 TRBV28 TRBD1 TGTGCCAGCAGTGCCCCCGGGACAGGAATTGGGAGAGGCTACACCTTC CASSAPGTGIGRGYTF
- TRBJ2-3 TRBV10-3 TRBD1 TGTGCCATACAGGGGGCGGGAGATACGCAGTATTTT CAIQGAGDTQYF
- TRBJ2-3 TRBV6-6 - TGTGCCAGCAGTCCTTACTCCCCGGAGGCGGTTGGGGTTGCGGATACGCAGTATTTT CASSPYSPEAVGVADTQYF
once TRBJ1-3 TRBV4-1 - TGCGCCAGCAGCCTTAGGTTACCGACAGAAGGAAACACCATATATTTT CASSLRLPTEGNTIYF
few TRBJ2-2 TRBV6-5 - TGTGCCAGCAGTTACTTCAATACCGGGGAGCTGTTTTTT CASSYFNTGELFF
- TRBJ1-5 TRBV28 - TGTGCCAGCAGTTTAAACATTGTTCAGCCCCAGCATTTT CASSLNIVQPQHF
- TRBJ2-7 TRBV7-9 - TGTGCCAGCAGCTACGACAGCTACGAGCAGTACTTC CASSYDSYEQYF
- TRBJ1-5 TRBV6-6 - TGTGCCAGCATAGGCAGGCTTAGCAATCAGCCCCAGCATTTT CASIGRLSNQPQHF
- TRBJ2-7 TRBV19 - TGTGCCAGTAGTATAATAAGTGAGGAGGAGCAGTACTTC CASSIISEEEQYF
- TRBJ2-1 TRBV20-1 - TGCAGTGCTAGTAATGAGCGGGCTGAGCAGTTCTTC CSASNERAEQFF